The TCR beta chain under discussion was sequenced for a study of T cells in Graves' hyperthyroidism and ophthalmopathy. Findings of the study overall: Most expanded thyroid clonotypes above 0.001 recurred in blood. Before onset, ophthalmopathy was predicted by the model a median 6.5 months earlier.

The study left out patients who had uncontrolled infection, other autoimmune disease, pregnancy or lactation. V was clipped by 7 bases and J by 6 bases, with 16 bases between them. There are 13 residues in the CDR3. CDR1 is SGDLS and CDR2 is YYNGEE in the germline V gene. TCR beta CDR3 regions were amplified from RNA. TCR CDR3 regions were first amplified by RT-PCR with HTBI primers. TCRdb reprocessed the multiplex PCR reads via MiXCR and lists one record per CDR3 protein. The sample lists around 570,000 distinct CDR3 sequences, just under 20% seen once, with 45% to 50% in the top ten. A remark on this clonotype: The antigen is not known.

The source of this sequence is a man aged 35 to 55 with Graves' ophthalmopathy. Input material: blood. The J gene is TRBJ1-2, the V gene TRBV9; a weak D match, TRBD1 (6 bases). The CDR3 sequence is CASSPDRGNGYTF. The CDR3 bases are TGTGCCAGCTCACCGGACAGAGGAAATGGCTACACCTTC.